The present T cell receptor (beta chain) was sequenced within a study of beta chain features in type 1 diabetes. Expressed TCRB transcripts were sequenced because the isolated RNA had all been reverse transcribed beforehand. TCRdb's copy holds only in-frame clones and misses some; the assay was immunoSEQ multiplex PCR. The data contain roughly 300,000 clones, approximately 10% of them singletons. General study findings and limits: Cells with high TCR expression could be over-represented when cDNA is sequenced. Type 1 diabetes patients had moderately but significantly shorter TCRB CDR3s in all four CD4+ subsets. PCR might favor shorter templates, but any such skew would affect patients and controls equally. Across patients, naive, central memory and Treg TCRB repertoires exhibited apparently greater similarity than was observed across healthy donors.

Cells sorted by CD45RO/CCR7/CD25/CD127/CD95/CD27 comprised CD4+ naive, central memory, regulatory and stem cell-like memory cells. Note on this clone: What it recognizes is unknown.

What was sequenced was central memory CD4+ T cells from blood. This clonotype was obtained from a man younger than 40 with type 1 diabetes.

The CDR3 region has the DNA TGTGCCAGCAGCGCCCCCCGGGGAGGGGGCGTCACTGAAGCTTTCTTT. Its protein product is CASSAPRGGGVTEAFF. The chain has TRBV5-6 and TRBJ1-1; 7 nucleotides line up with TRBD1. Germline V gives CDR1 SGHDT, CDR2 YYEEEE. V gave up 4 bases and J gave up 4 bases; unmatched junction bases: 13. CDR3 size: 16 residues.